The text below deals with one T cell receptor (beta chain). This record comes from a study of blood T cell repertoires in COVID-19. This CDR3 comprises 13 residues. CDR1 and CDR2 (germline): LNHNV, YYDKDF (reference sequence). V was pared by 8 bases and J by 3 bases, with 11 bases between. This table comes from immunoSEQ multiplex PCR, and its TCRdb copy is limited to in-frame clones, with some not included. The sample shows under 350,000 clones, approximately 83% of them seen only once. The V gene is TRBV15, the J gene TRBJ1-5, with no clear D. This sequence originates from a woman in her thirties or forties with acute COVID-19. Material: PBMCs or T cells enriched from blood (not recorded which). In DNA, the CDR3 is TGTGCCACCCACTTCGCCTACAATCAGCCCCAGCATTTT. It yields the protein CATHFAYNQPQHF.